The text below deals with one T cell receptor (beta chain). As yet, its antigen is unknown. Trimming removed 2 bases at V and 7 bases at J, with 12 bases between. The length of the CDR3 is 14 residues. Germline V gene sequence: CDR1 MNHEY, CDR2 SMNVEV (reference sequence). This sample was included in a study of cytomegalovirus exposure and HLA in healthy donors. Points from the study as a whole: In an earlier analysis, productive rearrangement rates for most beta V segments clustered near 90% or 30%. Judged likely to be a sequencing artifact was a cluster of highly shared sequence variants. According to a later analysis, donors in an Asian-associated ancestry cluster reportedly had fewer N-insertions than the roughly 720-donor mean. Later analysis showed TCR association rates varying by HLA locus, highest for DRB1 and lowest for HLA-C.

Primers included in the PCR were 60 Vbeta and 13 Jbeta primers. TCRdb keeps only in-frame clones here, not all; method: immunoSEQ multiplex PCR. The table for this sample gives 200,000 to 250,000 clones. Sequencing was performed on PBMCs. The clonotype originates from a woman aged 30 to 39 in good health and CMV-seropositive. The chain joins TRBV27 to TRBJ1-5; D is unresolved. The CDR3 sequence is CASSLIGSGQPQHF. Written as DNA, the CDR3 is TGTGCCAGCAGTTTAATAGGGAGTGGACAGCCCCAGCATTTT.